This T cell receptor beta chain was captured in a study of blood T cells in healthy people across ages. General observations from the study: TCR beta diversity tracked closely with naive T cell percentage. Older age coincided with a roughly linear decline in TCR beta diversity per million T cells.

Together with a sample-barcoded 5' primer, a J-beta primer mix was included in a second PCR lasting roughly 6 to 12 cycles. A template-switch adaptor with 12 random nucleotides tagged each cDNA molecule. TCRdb reprocessed the 5' RACE reads with MiXCR, giving one entry per CDR3 protein. The sample has 1.8 million or so distinct CDR3 sequences, 39% seen once. This clonotype was counted between two and nine times. What it binds is not known. The sequence derives from a human donor in good health. Sample: blood.

The CDR3 spells CASSQGAWEKLFF. DNA for the CDR3: TGTGCCAGCAGCCAAGGGGCGTGGGAAAAACTGTTTTTT. J is TRBJ1-4 and V is TRBV3-1, with D uncertain. V shed 1 base and J shed 8 bases, with 8 bases lying between them. CDR1 and CDR2 (germline): LGHDT, YNNKEL (reference sequence). CDR3 length: 13 residues.